Sequencing of this T cell receptor (beta chain) was carried out in a study of cytomegalovirus exposure and HLA in healthy donors. Study-level information: Among around 180 million T cells, an earlier analysis found about 110 million unique TCR beta sequences. Study-wide results and caveats: TCR beta sequences reportedly predicted the HLA-A and HLA-B alleles of most subjects accurately.

There are 14 residues in the CDR3. Trimming pared 2 bases from V and 7 bases from J, leaving 14 bases between. Germline V gene sequence: CDR1 SEHNR, CDR2 FQNEAQ (reference sequence). To note about this clone: Its antigen is still unknown.

13 Jbeta primers and 60 Vbeta primers were used for the PCR. Source study methods: An analysis performed later counted around 86 million unique TCR beta chains (roughly 9.9 million of them shared). Clones were sequenced by immunoSEQ multiplex PCR, and TCRdb holds only the in-frame ones, with some missing. V and J calls and clone size are those listed in that table; D and trimming were worked out from the DNA. The table records 120,000 to 150,000 clones, around three fifths of them present only once. The chain is built from TRBV7-9 and TRBJ1-2; D not certain. Sequenced material: PBMCs. The receptor was isolated from a woman aged 25 to 45 in good health and CMV-seropositive. This CDR3 is CASSLRETFVGYTF. The CDR3 nucleotides read TGTGCCAGCAGCTTACGGGAAACGTTTGTTGGCTACACCTTC.